Sequencing of this T cell receptor beta chain was carried out in a study of OX40 agonist ivuxolimab in advanced cancers. Profiling relied on immunoSEQ multiplex PCR, and the TCRdb table lists in-frame clones only, not all of them. This table holds tens of thousands of clones, around nine tenths found once. From germline, CDR1 is MDHEN and CDR2 SYDVKM. V lost 2 bases, J lost 1 base, and 10 bases lay in between. The length of the CDR3 is 15 residues. The source material was CD4+ or CD8+ T cells sorted from blood, sampled in a trial of the OX40 agonist ivuxolimab. This clonotype was obtained from an adult with an advanced solid tumor such as melanoma, head and neck, liver or kidney cancer. This sequence joins TRBV28 and TRBJ2-3, with D hard to call. In nucleotides, the CDR3 is TGTGCCAGCAGTTTAGCAGGATACGGCACAGATACGCAGTATTTT. Translation: CASSLAGYGTDTQYF.